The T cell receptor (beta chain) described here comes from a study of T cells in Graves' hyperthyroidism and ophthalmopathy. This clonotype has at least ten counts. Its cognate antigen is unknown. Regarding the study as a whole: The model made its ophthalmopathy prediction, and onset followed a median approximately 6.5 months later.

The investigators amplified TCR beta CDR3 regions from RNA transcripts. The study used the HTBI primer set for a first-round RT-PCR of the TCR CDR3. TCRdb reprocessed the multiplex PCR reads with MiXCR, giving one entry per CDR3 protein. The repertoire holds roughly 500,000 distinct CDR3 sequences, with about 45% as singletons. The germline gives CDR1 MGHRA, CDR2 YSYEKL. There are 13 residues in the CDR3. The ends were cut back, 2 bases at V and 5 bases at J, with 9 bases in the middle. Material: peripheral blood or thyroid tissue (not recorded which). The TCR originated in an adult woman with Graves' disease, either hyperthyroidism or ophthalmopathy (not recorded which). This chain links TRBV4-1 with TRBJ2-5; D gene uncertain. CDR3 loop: CASSQRVPETQYF. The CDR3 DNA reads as TGCGCCAGCAGCCAAAGGGTCCCTGAGACCCAGTACTTC.